This T cell receptor beta chain appears in the sequencing data of a study of blood T cell repertoires in COVID-19. Using immunoSEQ multiplex PCR, the repertoire was profiled, and TCRdb retains in-frame clones only, with some absent. The sample holds 85,000 to 120,000 clones, 76% seen once. The germline CDR1 and CDR2 sequences are WSHSY and SAAADI. Trimming removed 8 bases from V and 5 bases from J; junction bases left unmatched: 6. The CDR3 length is 12 residues. Sequencing was performed on peripheral blood. The chain employs TRBV10-2 and TRBJ2-7, with 7 bases matching TRBD2. The receptor's source is an elderly man with COVID-19, enrolled during active disease. DNA of the CDR3: TGCGCCAGCGGGAGGGCATTCCACGAGCAGTACTTC. Amino acid sequence: CASGRAFHEQYF.